One and the same sample provided the 7 T cell receptor beta chains below, sequenced in a study of human T cells and chemical hapten exposure (dated by TCRdb to the early 2020s). The library was generated by RACE. TCRdb shows the sequencer as NextSeq 500. TCRdb took the public reads, trimmed them with fastp at Q25, ran MiXCR for clone calling and kept in-frame beta chains. Each entry is one CDR3 protein sequence, shown with its most common DNA and genes. This sample is represented by fewer than 150,000 distinct CDR3 sequences; 12% of them were singletons. The ten largest clones take up about 1.4% of the sample. The label giving this sample's time point can be read as: patch test 2, 6 weeks after DPC sensitization. Read against the paper, the sample's treatment or condition label means: therapeutic diphenylcyclopropenone sensitization with weekly scalp DPC. Material: whole blood, obtained in connection with sensitization to the hapten diphenylcyclopropenone (DPC). These receptor sequences come from a woman in her 50s with alopecia areata. Some clones in this sample may be carry-over from other donors' samples.

The chain links TRBV11-1 to TRBJ2-2; D gene uncertain. The germline CDR1 and CDR2 sequences are SGHAT and FQDESV (reference sequence). The CDR3 is 13 residues long. V gave up 1 base and J gave up 6 bases, with 6 bases separating them. CDR3 coding DNA: TGTGCCAGCAGCTTAGAGGTCGCCGGGGAGCTGTTTTTT. As protein: CASSLEVAGELFF.

In this sample, this clonotype turned up a few times. The chain is built from TRBV27 and TRBJ1-2; TRBD1 agrees at 11 bases. The CDR3 spans 14 residues. Germline lookup yields CDR1 MNHEY and CDR2 SMNVEV (reference sequence). The V segment lost 10 bases and the J segment 5 bases; nucleotides outside the gene matches: 9. The CDR3 region is CATSLGQGAYGYTF. The CDR3 DNA reads TGTGCCACCTCCCTCGGACAGGGGGCATATGGCTACACCTTC.

This clonotype was detected a few times. The chain recombines TRBV20-1 with TRBJ2-2; 10 bases line up with TRBD2. Germline CDR1 and CDR2: DFQATT and SNEGSKA (reference sequence). CDR3 size: 15 residues. V trimming: 2 bases; J trimming: 4 bases; junction bases outside the gene matches: 4. CDR3 nucleotides: TGCAGTGCTAGACTAGCGGGAGTGGCCACCGGGGAGCTGTTTTTT. Translated: CSARLAGVATGELFF.

The rearrangement links TRBV15 to TRBJ2-7, with 11 bases fitting TRBD2. V gave up 0 bases and J gave up 3 bases; unmatched junction bases: 1. CDR1 is LNHNV, CDR2 YYDKDF, per germline (reference sequence). The CDR3 length is 15 residues. CDR3 nucleotide sequence: TGTGCCACCAGCAGAGATCTAGCGGGAGGCTACGAGCAGTACTTC. This translates into CATSRDLAGGYEQYF.

This clonotype was counted at least ten times. This chain links TRBV7-8 with TRBJ1-5; D call uncertain. The CDR3 is 14 residues long. Germline V gene sequence: CDR1 SGHVS, CDR2 FQNEAQ. V lost 3 bases, J lost 3 bases, and 9 bases lay in between. The CDR3 region is CASSFRGNNQPQHF. CDR3 bases: TGTGCCAGCAGCTTCAGAGGGAACAATCAGCCCCAGCATTTT.

This clonotype was seen a handful of times. This chain links TRBV18 with TRBJ2-2; a possible D gene is TRBD2 (5 bases). The V end was cut by 5 bases, the J end by 1 base, with 14 bases between. Germline V CDR1 and CDR2: KGHSH, LQKENI. This CDR3 is built from 16 residues. In nucleotides, the CDR3 is TGTGCCAGCTCATCAGCTCAAGCGGTGAACACCGGGGAGCTGTTTTTT. Protein sequence: CASSSAQAVNTGELFF.

The chain recombines TRBV21-1 with TRBJ2-1; the table's D call, TRBD2, has no DNA check behind it. TRBV21-1 is described as a pseudogene. CDR3 length equals 18 residues. CDR3 protein: CASSRGLATSPSYNEQFF. The CDR3 bases are TGTGCCAGCAGCAGGGGACTAGCTACTTCCCCCTCCTACAATGAGCAGTTCTTC.